The 18 T cell receptor beta chains listed next were all sequenced from one sample in a study of PD-L1 blockade in urothelial cancer. Time point in this sample: peripheral blood 6 weeks after treatment start. The data were produced by immunoSEQ multiplex PCR, yet TCRdb's version contains in-frame clones alone and is incomplete. The profile covers roughly 120,000 clones, with approximately 90% appearing a single time and 1.5% to 2% taken by the ten largest. The specimen comprised PBMCs, sampled around atezolizumab (anti-PD-L1) treatment. All receptors come from a man aged 55 to 70 with urothelial cancer.

The chain couples TRBV10-3 to TRBJ2-7, with D perhaps TRBD2 (5 bases). V shed 0 bases and J shed 4 bases, with 10 bases lying between them. The CDR3 has 14 amino acids. Germline V CDR1 and CDR2: ENHRY, SYGVKD. The CDR3 DNA sequence: TGTGCCATCAGTGAGTCTCGGGGAAGGTACGAGCAGTACTTC. As protein: CAISESRGRYEQYF.

The CDR3 sequence is CASSLLGNEQFF. CDR3 DNA: TGTGCCAGCAGCTTGCTAGGAAATGAGCAGTTCTTC. This rearrangement joins TRBV11-2 to TRBJ2-1; D is uncertain. V was pared by 3 bases and J by 7 bases, with 7 bases between. The CDR3 is 12 amino acids. Germline V gene sequence: CDR1 SGHAT, CDR2 FQNNGV. The full variable domain, in which reference TRBV11-2 and TRBJ2-1 provide the parts outside the CDR3, is EAGVAQSPRYKIIEKRQSVAFWCNPISGHATLYWYQQILGQGPKLLIQFQNNGVVDDSQLPKDRFSAERLKGVDSTLKIQPAKLEDSAVYLCASSLLGNEQFFGPGTRLTVL.

The chain uses TRBV7-9 and TRBJ1-2; D is unclear. V was shortened by 5 bases and J by 8 bases, with 15 bases between the two germline ends. The CDR3 covers 13 residues. CDR1 is SEHNR and CDR2 is FQNEAQ in the germline V gene (reference sequence). CDR3 loop: CASSHVIRWGYTF. The CDR3 region has the DNA TGTGCCAGCAGCCACGTTATCAGATGGGGCTACACCTTC.

This clone was seen more than once but under ten times. The chain is built from TRBV11-2 and TRBJ2-3; the D gene is possibly TRBD2 (5 bases). The CDR3 is 14 residues long. CDR1 and CDR2 from the germline V gene are SGHAT and FQNNGV. The germline V and J ends were trimmed by 5 bases and 5 bases, with 14 bases remaining between them. DNA of the CDR3: TGTGCCAGCAGCCCTGGACTCAGTCAAGATACGCAGTATTTT. This codes for CASSPGLSQDTQYF. The complete variable domain, with remaining parts taken from reference TRBV11-2 and TRBJ2-3, reads EAGVAQSPRYKIIEKRQSVAFWCNPISGHATLYWYQQILGQGPKLLIQFQNNGVVDDSQLPKDRFSAERLKGVDSTLKIQPAKLEDSAVYLCASSPGLSQDTQYFGPGTRLTVL.

The chain couples TRBV19 to TRBJ2-3; TRBD2 might be the D (5 bases). CDR3 length equals 15 residues. From germline, CDR1 is LNHDA and CDR2 SQIVND (reference sequence). Trimming took off 5 bases at V and 1 base at J, with 13 bases between the two ends. The CDR3 sequence is CASSGPGSRTDTQYF. CDR3 nucleotides: TGTGCCAGTAGTGGTCCGGGATCACGCACAGATACGCAGTATTTT. Variable domain in full (rest from reference TRBV19 and TRBJ2-3): DGGITQSPKYLFRKEGQNVTLSCEQNLNHDAMYWYRQDPGQGLRLIYYSQIVNDFQKGDIAEGYSVSREKKESFPLTVTSAQKNPTAFYLCASSGPGSRTDTQYFGPGTRLTVL.

The rearrangement joins TRBV25-1 to TRBJ1-2; 12 bases fit TRBD1. Germline V gene sequence: CDR1 MGHDK, CDR2 SYGVNS. V shed 3 bases, J shed 4 bases, and the junction held 9 bases outside the gene matches. The CDR3 is 17 amino acids. This chain's CDR3 is CASSEVGQGAGSYGYTF. The CDR3 DNA reads as TGTGCCAGCAGTGAGGTGGGACAGGGGGCTGGTAGCTATGGCTACACCTTC.

V and J are TRBV9 and TRBJ1-1; 9 bases line up with TRBD1. This CDR3 is 14 amino acids long. After removal of 3 bases from V and 5 bases from J, the junction contained 5 bases not matched to a gene. Germline lookup yields CDR1 SGDLS and CDR2 YYNGEE. DNA of the CDR3: TGTGCCAGCAGCGACACAGGGGGCAGTACTGAAGCTTTCTTT. This gives the protein CASSDTGGSTEAFF.

V usage is TRBV29-1 and J usage is TRBJ2-2; the D gene is possibly TRBD2 (5 bases). Between the trimmed V and J ends, which lost 4 bases and 8 bases, there was a span of 11 bases. The CDR3 contains 12 residues. CDR1 and CDR2 (germline): SQVTM, ANQGSEA. The CDR3 bases are TGCAGCGTTGGGACTCCCGGAGGGGAGCTGTTTTTT. Translation gives CSVGTPGGELFF.

This sequence joins TRBV4-3 and TRBJ1-2; D is unclear. V was shortened by 0 bases and J by 2 bases, with 13 bases between the two germline ends. CDR1 is LGHNA and CDR2 is YSLEER in the germline V gene. There are 16 residues in the CDR3. In DNA, the CDR3 is TGCGCCAGCAGCCAAGATGTAACAAGAAAAAACTATGGCTACACCTTC. Protein sequence: CASSQDVTRKNYGYTF.

This clone was recorded only once. The chain links TRBV5-6 to TRBJ1-3, with 9 bases matching TRBD1. With V trimmed by 1 base and J by 2 bases, 4 bases remained unmatched. CDR1 SGHDT and CDR2 YYEEEE come from the germline V gene. This CDR3 has 16 amino acids. The CDR3 DNA reads as TGTGCCAGCAGCTTGAACAGGGGGCAAGCTGGAAACACCATATATTTT. It yields the protein CASSLNRGQAGNTIYF.

This chain connects TRBV28 to TRBJ1-5; D may be TRBD1 (5 bases). The V gene's germline CDR1 is MDHEN and CDR2 SYDVKM. This CDR3 has 14 amino acids. V lost 3 bases and J 3 bases, leaving 9 bases between the germline ends. The CDR3 loop is CASSLEGPNQPQHF. In DNA, the CDR3 is TGTGCCAGCAGTTTGGAGGGGCCCAATCAGCCCCAGCATTTT.

The chain uses TRBV6-5 and TRBJ2-1; 12 nucleotides match TRBD2. CDR1 and CDR2 from the germline V gene are MNHEY and SVGAGI. CDR3 length equals 15 residues. Trimming at V came to 0 bases and at J to 8 bases, leaving 2 bases not matched to a gene. The CDR3 region is CASSYSTSGSDEQFF. The DNA of the CDR3 is TGTGCCAGCAGTTACTCGACTAGCGGGAGCGATGAGCAGTTCTTC.

This chain connects TRBV5-8 to TRBJ1-5; TRBD1 might be the D (6 bases). The ends were cut back, 5 bases at V and 1 base at J, with 13 bases in the middle. The V gene's germline CDR1 is SGHTS and CDR2 YDEGEE. The CDR3 has 15 residues. The CDR3 sequence is CASRPAGASNQPQHF. In DNA, the CDR3 is TGTGCCAGCAGGCCGGCGGGGGCAAGCAATCAGCCCCAGCATTTT. Based on the CDR3 plus reference TRBV5-8 and TRBJ1-5, the full variable domain is EAGVTQSPTHLIKTRGQQATLRCSPISGHTSVYWYQQALGLGLQFLLWYDEGEERNRGNFPPRFSGRQFPNYSSELNVNALELEDSALYLCASRPAGASNQPQHFGDGTRLSIL.

The chain recombines TRBV7-3 with TRBJ2-5; perhaps TRBD2 as D (5 bases). V was clipped by 1 base and J by 1 base, with 10 bases between them. The CDR3 has 15 residues. Germline assignment: CDR1 SGHTA and CDR2 FQGTGA. Written as DNA, the CDR3 is TGTGCCAGCAGCTTAAGTGGCGGGCCCCAAGAGACCCAGTACTTC. As protein: CASSLSGGPQETQYF.

This clone was counted a few times. V is TRBV19 and J is TRBJ2-3; 7 nucleotides agree with TRBD1. The V gene's germline CDR1 is LNHDA and CDR2 SQIVND (reference sequence). J lost 6 bases, V lost 4 bases, and 7 bases had no gene match. The CDR3 contains 14 residues. The CDR3 protein is CASSNRQGGDTQYF. The CDR3 coding sequence is TGTGCCAGTAGTAATCGACAGGGTGGGGATACGCAGTATTTT.

CDR3 region: CASSLTRIDEQFF. The CDR3 coding sequence is TGTGCCAGCAGTTTAACCAGGATCGATGAGCAGTTCTTC. The rearrangement joins TRBV27 to TRBJ2-1; D remains ambiguous. V was pared by 2 bases and J by 8 bases, with 10 bases between. The CDR3 has 13 residues. Germline V gene lookup returns CDR1 MNHEY and CDR2 SMNVEV (reference sequence).

This clone was seen only a few times. This chain uses TRBV19 with TRBJ1-1, with TRBD1 as a possible D gene (6 bases). The V end lost 6 bases, the J end lost 1 base, and 9 bases lay between the germline ends. There are 13 residues in the CDR3. Germline V gene data show CDR1 as LNHDA and CDR2 as SQIVND (reference sequence). CDR3 region: CASRWTANTEAFF. The CDR3 DNA reads as TGTGCCAGTAGATGGACAGCGAACACTGAAGCTTTCTTT.

The V gene is TRBV7-2, the J gene TRBJ2-7; weak D call: TRBD1 (6 bases). This CDR3 region has 14 residues. V shed 1 base and J shed 3 bases, with 10 bases lying between them. Germline-derived CDR1 and CDR2 are SGHTA and FQGNSA. CDR3 in amino acids: CASSLVRTVYEQYF. The DNA of the CDR3 is TGTGCCAGCAGCTTAGTTCGGACAGTCTACGAGCAGTACTTC. Complete variable domain (other parts from reference TRBV7-2 and TRBJ2-7): GAGVSQSPSNKVTEKGKDVELRCDPISGHTALYWYRQSLGQGLEFLIYFQGNSAPDKSGLPSDRFSAERTGGSVSTLTIQRTQQEDSAVYLCASSLVRTVYEQYFGPGTRLTVT.